This T cell receptor (beta chain) was obtained from a study of PD-1 blockade in mismatch repair-deficient tumors. Study overall: Enrolled about 2013-2016, patients had progressing, pretreated mismatch repair-deficient cancers of about twelve types. Broader study findings: Rapid post-treatment expansion, then contraction, generally preceding radiologic response, marked tumor-resident clones.

Measured with immunoSEQ multiplex PCR; TCRdb has only the in-frame clones, and not every one. The data contain about 63,000 clones, about nine tenths of them singletons. Comment on this clone: Antigen: not known.

Every patient had mismatch repair deficiency by PCR or immunohistochemistry. A few pembrolizumab responders had their TCRs sequenced. The CDR3 is 14 residues long. Germline loops: CDR1 SGHNT, CDR2 YYREEE (reference sequence). V dropped 4 bases and J dropped 4; count of bases not matched to a gene: 8. The material was peripheral blood, obtained 52 weeks after starting pembrolizumab. V gene TRBV5-4 combines with J gene TRBJ2-7; 7 bases align to TRBD1. The clonotype was recovered from an adult with mismatch repair-deficient cancer. The CDR3 here is CASSPTGFGYEQYF. In nucleotides, the CDR3 is TGTGCCAGCAGCCCGACAGGGTTCGGGTACGAGCAGTACTTC.